This T cell receptor (beta chain) was sequenced in a study of T cells in Graves' hyperthyroidism and ophthalmopathy. This clonotype was detected ten times or more. Patients were excluded for uncontrolled infection, other autoimmune disease, pregnancy or lactation. Amplification yielded TCR beta CDR3 regions, with RNA transcripts as the source. Researchers ran a first-round RT-PCR on the TCR CDR3 using the HTBI primer set. TCRdb reprocessed the multiplex PCR reads with MiXCR, giving one entry per CDR3 protein. The data hold about 770,000 distinct CDR3 sequences, with roughly a sixth observed a single time. J was trimmed by 8 bases and V by 3 bases; bases with no gene match: 5. CDR1 and CDR2 from the germline V gene are SGHRS and YFSETQ. This CDR3 contains 13 residues.

The clonotype originates from a woman aged 45-65 years with Graves' hyperthyroidism that later progressed to Graves' ophthalmopathy. The rearrangement links TRBV5-1 to TRBJ1-1; 9 bases agree with TRBD1. Sequenced material: blood. The CDR3 nucleotides read TGCGCCAGCAGCTCGACGGGGACAGGGGAAGCTTTCTTT. Translation: CASSSTGTGEAFF.